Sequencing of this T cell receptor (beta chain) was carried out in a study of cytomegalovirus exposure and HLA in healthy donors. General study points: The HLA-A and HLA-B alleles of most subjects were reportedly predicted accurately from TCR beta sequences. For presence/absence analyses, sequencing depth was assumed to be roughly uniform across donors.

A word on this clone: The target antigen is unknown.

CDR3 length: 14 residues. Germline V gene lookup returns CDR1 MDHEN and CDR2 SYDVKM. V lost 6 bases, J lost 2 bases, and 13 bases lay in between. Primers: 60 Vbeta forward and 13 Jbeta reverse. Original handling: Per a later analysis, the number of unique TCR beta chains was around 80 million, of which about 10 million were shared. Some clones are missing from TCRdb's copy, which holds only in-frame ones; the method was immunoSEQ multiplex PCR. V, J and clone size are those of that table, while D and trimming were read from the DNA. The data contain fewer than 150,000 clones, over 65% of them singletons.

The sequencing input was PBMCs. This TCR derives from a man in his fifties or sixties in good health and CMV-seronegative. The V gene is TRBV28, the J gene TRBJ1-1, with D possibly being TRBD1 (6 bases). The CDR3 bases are TGTGCCAGCAGCCCCCCGGGGGGCAACACTGAAGCTTTCTTT. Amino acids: CASSPPGGNTEAFF.